The 28 T cell receptor beta chains below all came from one sample that was sequenced in a study of prognosis after radiotherapy for stage I lung cancer. Template was genomic DNA; TCR beta CDR3 amplified in two multiplex PCR rounds. Gene-specific primers for each TRBV and TRBJ gene drove first-round PCR. TCRdb independently ran MiXCR on the multiplex PCR reads; one entry per CDR3 protein. The data hold about 27,000 distinct CDR3 sequences, with around 30% observed a single time. The specimen was PBMCs, collected before or after stereotactic body radiation therapy (not recorded which). These receptors were taken from a donor over 45 with non-small cell lung cancer.

Details on this clonotype: This likely came from a read error, as a far larger clone is one base away. The chain links TRBV6-2 or TRBV6-3 to TRBJ1-2; D unresolved. Per the germline V gene, CDR1 is MNHEY and CDR2 is SVGEGT. V lost 5 bases to trimming and J lost 8 bases, with 21 bases between them. This CDR3 has 15 amino acids. The CDR3 coding sequence is TGTGCCAGCAGTACTCGCGGGCGCCACGAGGAGGGCTACACCTTC. This codes for CASSTRGRHEEGYTF.

In its sample, this clonotype was seen many times. The CDR3 nucleotides read TGTGCCAGCAGCTTAGAAATATGGAGAGCCACAAGCTACAATGAGCAGTTCTTC. Its protein product is CASSLEIWRATSYNEQFF. The J gene is TRBJ2-1, the V gene TRBV7-9; D call uncertain. From germline, CDR1 is SEHNR and CDR2 FQNEAQ (reference sequence). V was shortened by 1 base and J by 3 bases, with 19 bases between the two germline ends. The CDR3 is made up of 18 amino acids.

This clonotype was seen once. The chain carries TRBV19 and TRBJ2-2; D remains ambiguous. CDR1 LNHDA and CDR2 SQIVND come from the germline V gene (reference sequence). This CDR3 has 14 residues. The V and J ends lost 6 bases and 1 base respectively, with 9 bases between them. CDR3 in amino acids: CASSLRQNTGELFF. The DNA for the CDR3 is TGTGCCAGTAGCCTCCGCCAGAACACCGGGGAGCTGTTTTTT.

The rearrangement uses TRBV9 and TRBJ2-7; the D gene is possibly TRBD1 (5 bases). The V end lost 0 bases, the J end lost 5 bases, and 15 bases lay between the germline ends. The germline V gene has CDR1 SGDLS and CDR2 YYNGEE. This CDR3 contains 15 residues. CDR3 in amino acids: CASSVDARVEDEQYF. The CDR3 DNA is TGTGCCAGCAGCGTAGATGCCAGGGTTGAAGACGAGCAGTACTTC.

This clonotype has a count of ten or more. This chain joins TRBV7-8 and TRBJ1-1; TRBD1 might be the D (5 bases). The CDR3 length is 15 residues. The germline V gene has CDR1 SGHVS and CDR2 FQNEAQ. V lost 1 base to trimming and J lost 5 bases, with 14 bases between them. CDR3 protein: CASSLVIGEGTEAFF. As DNA, the CDR3 is TGTGCCAGCAGCTTAGTGATAGGGGAGGGTACTGAAGCTTTCTTT.

A remark on this clonotype: The junction does not match germline at one end; this may be a read error. This chain links TRBV6-1 with TRBJ1-3, with D perhaps matching TRBD1 (6 bases). In germline, CDR1 is MNHNS, CDR2 SASEGT. The CDR3 spans 12 residues. As DNA, the CDR3 is TGTGCCAGCAGTCGCGGACAGAGCGCCGTTCTTTTT. Translation gives CASSRGQSAVLF.

This clonotype was counted at least ten times. CDR3 region: CASSTRDRIYTDTQYF. CDR3 coding DNA: TGTGCCAGCAGCACCCGGGACAGGATTTACACAGATACGCAGTATTTT. The chain couples TRBV5-6 to TRBJ2-3, with 8 positions matching TRBD1. This CDR3 has 16 residues. With 4 bases clipped from V and 2 bases from J, the junction kept 9 bases outside the gene matches. The germline V gene has CDR1 SGHDT and CDR2 YYEEEE.

This clonotype came up many times. The V call is TRBV11-2, the J call TRBJ2-1, with a possible D match to TRBD2 (5 bases). Deletions cut 3 bases from V and 9 bases from J, with 9 bases between. CDR1 SGHAT and CDR2 FQNNGV come from the germline V gene. The CDR3 consists of 12 residues. CDR3 residues: CASSLSGGEQFF. The CDR3 DNA follows: TGTGCCAGCAGCTTGTCCGGAGGTGAGCAGTTCTTC.

This clonotype was recorded at least ten times. The rearrangement uses TRBV4-1 and TRBJ1-6; possible D gene TRBD1, 5 bases. The CDR3 totals 16 residues. Germline lookup yields CDR1 MGHRA and CDR2 YSYEKL. V was shortened by 0 bases and J by 7 bases, with 13 bases between the two germline ends. CDR3 protein: CASSQDRRTRNSPLHF. Written as DNA, the CDR3 is TGCGCCAGCAGCCAAGATCGGAGGACAAGGAATTCACCCCTCCACTTT.

This clonotype has only a few counts. Germline and junction disagree at one end, which may indicate a read error. V is TRBV19 and J is TRBJ1-5; no firm D call. Germline CDR1 reads LNHDA; CDR2 reads SQIVND (reference sequence). The CDR3 runs 15 residues. CDR3 region: CACSKGMLNNHPQHF. The CDR3 DNA reads as TGTGCCTGTAGTAAGGGCATGCTGAACAATCATCCCCAGCATTTT.

At least ten counts were recorded for this clonotype. This chain connects TRBV6-1 to TRBJ2-5; D perhaps matches TRBD1 (6 bases). V lost 1 base and J lost 4, with 16 bases in between. In germline, CDR1 is MNHNS, CDR2 SASEGT. The CDR3 totals 16 residues. The CDR3 DNA follows: TGTGCCAGCAGTGAAGAAGTGTCAGGGGCTGGAGAGACCCAGTACTTC. It translates to CASSEEVSGAGETQYF.

This clonotype was seen a few times. The chain links TRBV28 to TRBJ2-7, with a tentative D call TRBD1 (5 bases). V was pared by 6 bases and J by 6 bases, with 9 bases between. The CDR3 has 11 residues. Germline CDR1 and CDR2: MDHEN and SYDVKM. CDR3: CASRVTGEQYF. CDR3 bases: TGTGCCAGCAGGGTTACAGGCGAGCAGTACTTC.

This chain joins TRBV5-1 and TRBJ2-1; D is unresolved. V lost 4 bases and J 3 bases, leaving 26 bases between the germline ends. CDR1 and CDR2 (germline): SGHRS, YFSETQ. The CDR3 totals 19 residues. CDR3 region: CASSPIMGIATLNYNEQFF. In nucleotides, the CDR3 is TGCGCCAGCAGCCCGATTATGGGGATTGCCACTTTAAACTACAATGAGCAGTTCTTC.

The rearrangement uses TRBV7-9 and TRBJ2-7; TRBD2 might be the D (7 bases). This CDR3 spans 13 amino acids. The germline gives CDR1 SEHNR, CDR2 FQNEAQ (reference sequence). Between the trimmed V and J ends, which lost 3 bases and 2 bases, there was a span of 8 bases. CDR3 region: CASSLGGPYEQYF. The DNA of the CDR3 is TGTGCCAGCAGCTTGGGGGGGCCCTACGAGCAGTACTTC.

This clonotype was observed many times. This sequence joins TRBV27 and TRBJ2-3; TRBD2 might be the D (5 bases). Germline V lookup: CDR1 MNHEY, CDR2 SMNVEV (reference sequence). The CDR3 has 15 residues. The germline V and J ends were trimmed by 6 bases and 1 base, with 14 bases remaining between them. This chain's CDR3 is CASSPDLRGTDTQYF. In DNA form, the CDR3 reads TGTGCCAGCAGCCCGGACTTACGGGGCACAGATACGCAGTATTTT.

This chain links TRBV7-2 with TRBJ1-1, with D unresolved. V was pared by 5 bases and J by 0 bases, with 13 bases between. The germline V gene encodes CDR1 SGHTA and CDR2 FQGNSA. This CDR3 is built from 15 residues. As DNA, the CDR3 is TGTGCCAGCAGCCCCTATGGCAGCATGAACACTGAAGCTTTCTTT. Protein product: CASSPYGSMNTEAFF. Based on the CDR3 plus reference TRBV7-2 and TRBJ1-1, the full variable domain is GAGVSQSPSNKVTEKGKDVELRCDPISGHTALYWYRQSLGQGLEFLIYFQGNSAPDKSGLPSDRFSAERTGGSVSTLTIQRTQQEDSAVYLCASSPYGSMNTEAFFGQGTRLTVV.

The rearrangement uses TRBV5-6 and TRBJ2-5; 10 bases are a match to TRBD2. This CDR3 is built from 15 residues. V lost 1 base to trimming and J lost 5 bases; unmatched junction nucleotides: 5. Germline V gene sequence: CDR1 SGHDT, CDR2 YYEEEE. Here the CDR3 reads CASSLLAGGRETQYF. CDR3 sequence (DNA): TGTGCCAGCAGCTTGTTAGCGGGAGGAAGGGAGACCCAGTACTTC.

This clonotype was observed many times. This chain uses TRBV30 with TRBJ1-2, with D possibly TRBD1 on 6 matching bases. There are 12 residues in the CDR3. Germline V gene sequence: CDR1 GTSNPN, CDR2 SVGIG (reference sequence). With 2 bases removed from V and 4 bases from J, the gap between germline ends came to 8 bases. This CDR3 is CAWSSGAYGYTF. The CDR3 nucleotides read TGTGCCTGGAGTTCAGGGGCCTATGGCTACACCTTC.

At least ten counts were recorded for this clonotype. V gene TRBV5-6 combines with J gene TRBJ2-3; 7 positions agree with TRBD1. Looked up from germline, CDR1 is SGHDT and CDR2 is YYEEEE. The CDR3 runs 16 residues. Trimming cost V 4 bases and J 0 bases; bases outside gene matches: 8. The CDR3 loop reads CASSRGGRSSTDTQYF. The CDR3 nucleotides read TGTGCCAGCAGCCGAGGGGGCCGATCTAGCACAGATACGCAGTATTTT.

This clonotype was detected a few times. The chain couples TRBV20-1 to TRBJ2-3, with D possibly being TRBD2 (7 bases). Germline CDR1 is DFQATT and CDR2 is SNEGSKA (reference sequence). The CDR3 loop spans 17 amino acids. In DNA, the CDR3 is TGCAGGGCAAAATCGTTCGGGGGGCTATTCGGAACAGATACGCAGTATTTT. Protein sequence: CRAKSFGGLFGTDTQYF.

This clonotype appeared many times. This chain joins TRBV28 and TRBJ2-6; a weak D match, TRBD2 (7 bases). This CDR3 is 15 amino acids long. Trimming shortened V by 4 bases and J by 4 bases, and 11 bases separated the two germline ends. Germline CDR1 and CDR2: MDHEN and SYDVKM. The CDR3 here is CASSSGGRGANVLTF. The CDR3 nucleotides are TGTGCCAGCAGTTCCGGGGGGCGAGGGGCCAACGTCCTGACTTTC.

This clonotype was picked up many times. V is TRBV7-3 and J is TRBJ1-6, with a weak D call TRBD1 (5 bases). Germline CDR1 SGHTA, CDR2 FQGTGA. The length of the CDR3 is 14 residues. Deletions cut 5 bases from V and 8 bases from J, with 13 bases between. The CDR3 DNA reads as TGTGCCAGCAGCCATGGGGCGGCCCATTCACCCCTCCACTTT. Translating it yields CASSHGAAHSPLHF.

This clonotype was seen more than once but under ten times. The rearrangement joins TRBV6-4 to TRBJ2-1; tentative D call: TRBD2 (5 bases). The CDR3 totals 13 residues. Deletions cut 2 bases from V and 7 bases from J, with 9 bases between. Germline V gene sequence: CDR1 MRHNA, CDR2 SNTAGT. The DNA of the CDR3 is TGTGCCAGCAGTGACCGGGAAGGTAATGAGCAGTTCTTC. Residues: CASSDREGNEQFF.

This clonotype was recorded only once. The chain couples TRBV7-2 to TRBJ2-5; D is unclear. Germline V gene lookup returns CDR1 SGHTA and CDR2 FQGNSA. Trimming removed 6 bases at V and 12 bases at J, with 14 bases between. The CDR3 is 11 residues long. In nucleotides, the CDR3 is TGTGCCAGCAGTTATTATGAGATCAAGTACTTC. It encodes CASSYYEIKYF.

Ten or more counts support this clonotype. V and J are TRBV11-2 and TRBJ1-1; weak D call: TRBD1 (6 bases). The CDR3 loop spans 13 amino acids. V shed 0 bases and J shed 11 bases, with 13 bases lying between them. Germline V gene sequence: CDR1 SGHAT, CDR2 FQNNGV. In DNA, the CDR3 is TGTGCCAGCAGCTTAGATGGCACAGGGCGGGCTTTCTTT. Amino acids: CASSLDGTGRAFF.

This clonotype was counted at least ten times. This chain uses TRBV27 with TRBJ1-4; 7 bases line up with TRBD1. CDR3 size: 14 residues. Germline CDR1 is MNHEY and CDR2 is SMNVEV (reference sequence). The trim removed 5 bases at V and 4 bases at J, leaving 4 bases unmatched. In DNA, the CDR3 is TGTGCCAGCAGTAAACAGGGGCTTAATGAAAAACTGTTTTTT. It translates to CASSKQGLNEKLFF.

A remark on this clonotype: The likely explanation is a read error, given a far larger clone one base away. The rearrangement joins TRBV6-2 or TRBV6-3 to TRBJ1-3; no reliable D call. CDR1 MNHEY and CDR2 SVGEGT come from the germline V gene. Trimming took off 5 bases at V and 2 bases at J, with 13 bases between the two ends. The CDR3 is made up of 15 amino acids. The CDR3 spells CASSGALGTGNTIYF. The CDR3 DNA is TGTGCCAGCAGTGGAGCGCTAGGAACTGGAAACACCATATATTTT.

This clonotype occurred many times. The chain combines TRBV7-3 with TRBJ2-3; D remains ambiguous. CDR1 and CDR2 from the germline V gene are SGHTA and FQGTGA. The CDR3 is 13 residues long. Trimming removed 0 bases from V and 14 bases from J, with 15 bases in between. In DNA form, the CDR3 reads TGTGCCAGCAGCTTAACTGTAGCTGGGAATCTGTATTTT. Its protein is CASSLTVAGNLYF.